Reported below is one T cell receptor (beta chain). The record originates from a study of T cell repertoires in aging, cancer and after chemotherapy. TRB rearrangements spanning V, D and J were amplified using mixed TRB-A/B primers. One entry per CDR3 protein, called by TCRdb with MiXCR from the multiplex PCR reads. The sample holds 11,000 or so distinct CDR3 sequences; roughly a quarter are singletons and the top ten take approximately 2%. The germline V gene has CDR1 SQVTM and CDR2 ANQGSEA. The length of the CDR3 is 16 residues. The V gene end was trimmed by 1 base and the J gene end by 2 bases; junction bases not matched to a gene: 6. Peripheral blood genomic DNA, not sorted cells or RNA, was the template.

The clonotype comes from a human donor in good health. V is TRBV29-1 and J is TRBJ2-3; 10 nucleotides align to TRBD1. Sequencing was done on a sample of blood. The CDR3 nucleotides are TGCAGCGTTGAAGTTTCGACAGGGGGCCCCACAGATACGCAGTATTTT. It yields the protein CSVEVSTGGPTDTQYF.